Listed below are T cell receptor beta chains from one sample, sequenced in a study of blood T cell repertoires in COVID-19. Using immunoSEQ multiplex PCR, the repertoire was profiled, and TCRdb retains in-frame clones only, with some absent. The sample shows 85,000 to 120,000 clones, 80% to 95% of them seen only once. Sequencing input: peripheral blood. These receptor sequences come from a man in his late teens or twenties with acute or convalescent COVID-19. The CDR3 runs from the conserved cysteine through the conserved F or W. Fields, in order: J gene, clone size, V gene, CDR3 protein. A clone size is listed for some rows: how often the clone was seen (once, few, many), or a class if it is expanded.

J: TRBJ1-3; size: -; V: TRBV4-1; CDR3: CASSQGRGWGNTIYF
J: TRBJ2-1; size: once; V: TRBV5-4; CDR3: CASSPRGRLPPSNEQFF
J: TRBJ1-5; size: -; V: TRBV5-6; CDR3: CASSLGQGFGGLPQHF
J: TRBJ2-5; size: few; V: TRBV14; CDR3: CASSRRGSQRFQETQYF
J: TRBJ2-3; size: -; V: TRBV6-8; CDR3: CARIGGGNTQYF
J: TRBJ2-3; size: -; V: TRBV7-2; CDR3: CASSLQSGGASTDTQYF
J: TRBJ1-1; size: -; V: TRBV5-1; CDR3: CASRRQGNTEAFF
J: TRBJ2-7; size: -; V: TRBV19; CDR3: CASALFSGAAYEQYF
J: TRBJ2-7; size: -; V: TRBV30; CDR3: CAWSDRSYEQYF
J: TRBJ1-2; size: -; V: TRBV12-3/TRBV12-4; CDR3: CASSLPGGIGYTF
J: TRBJ1-3; size: -; V: TRBV30; CDR3: CAWSSIEGVGNTIYF
J: TRBJ1-5; size: -; V: TRBV14; CDR3: CASSHPAGNNQPQHF
J: TRBJ1-1; size: -; V: TRBV19; CDR3: CASSVAGFTNTEAFF
J: TRBJ1-4; size: -; V: TRBV27; CDR3: CASSFQAPPATNEKLFF
J: TRBJ2-7; size: -; V: TRBV12-3/TRBV12-4; CDR3: CASSSTGFHEQYF
J: TRBJ2-2; size: -; V: TRBV6-4; CDR3: CASSEGLNTGELFF
J: TRBJ2-2; size: -; V: TRBV5-4; CDR3: CASSFFGSQPDTGELFF